Below are 30 T cell receptor beta chains sequenced from a single sample in a study of blood T cell repertoires in COVID-19. Assay used: immunoSEQ multiplex PCR; TCRdb lists only in-frame clones, some missing. The sample includes a few hundred thousand clones, 80% to 90% of them seen just once. Sequencing was carried out using peripheral blood. The receptor source for this set is a human donor in a cohort sampled during active COVID-19.

The chain is built from TRBV27 and TRBJ2-1; perhaps TRBD2 as D (6 bases). This CDR3 has 15 amino acids. Looked up from germline, CDR1 is MNHEY and CDR2 is SMNVEV (reference sequence). V lost 6 bases and J lost 5, with 17 bases in between. The CDR3 coding sequence is TGTGCCAGCAGCCCCCGGGGGACGAAACACAATGAGCAGTTCTTC. The encoded protein is CASSPRGTKHNEQFF.

This clone was seen a few times. V and J are TRBV18 and TRBJ2-1, with 14 bases that match TRBD2. The CDR3 runs 16 residues. Losses at the gene ends were 2 bases for V and 8 bases for J; bases not matched to a gene: 5. Germline V gene data show CDR1 as KGHSH and CDR2 as LQKENI. The CDR3, as DNA: TGTGCCAGCTCACCAACCGGGACTAGCGGGAGCTATGAGCAGTTCTTC. This sequence encodes CASSPTGTSGSYEQFF.

The rearrangement links TRBV27 to TRBJ2-7, with D maybe TRBD1 (6 bases). The CDR3 totals 14 residues. V shed 5 bases and J shed 0 bases, with 11 bases lying between them. Germline CDR1 and CDR2: MNHEY and SMNVEV (reference sequence). Here the CDR3 reads CASSPGDTSYEQYF. In DNA form, the CDR3 reads TGTGCCAGCAGTCCAGGGGACACCTCCTACGAGCAGTACTTC.

This chain joins TRBV2 and TRBJ2-3; 11 bases are a match to TRBD2. Trimming at V came to 4 bases and at J to 2 bases, leaving 2 bases not matched to a gene. CDR1 and CDR2 from the germline V gene are SNHLY and FYNNEI. The CDR3 sequence is 15 residues long. CDR3 sequence: CASSVAGGPTDTQYF. In DNA form, the CDR3 reads TGTGCCAGCAGTGTAGCGGGAGGGCCCACAGATACGCAGTATTTT.

This chain uses TRBV11-2 with TRBJ2-1; D is possibly TRBD2 (7 bases). CDR3 size: 16 residues. V shed 1 base and J shed 2 bases, with 12 bases lying between them. The germline V gene has CDR1 SGHAT and CDR2 FQNNGV. The CDR3 bases are TGTGCCAGCAGCTTAGGTCGGGGGGCCGCCTACAATGAGCAGTTCTTC. This gives the protein CASSLGRGAAYNEQFF.

The V call is TRBV27, the J call TRBJ1-5, with TRBD1 matching 9 bases. Trimming cost V 5 bases and J 4 bases; bases outside gene matches: 3. The CDR3 runs 14 residues. Germline loops: CDR1 MNHEY, CDR2 SMNVEV (reference sequence). The CDR3 nucleotides read TGTGCCAGCAGTATTGGACAGGGGAATCAGCCCCAGCATTTT. It yields the protein CASSIGQGNQPQHF.

The chain joins TRBV11-2 to TRBJ2-4; 16 bases line up with TRBD2. Trimming at V came to 5 bases and at J to 8 bases, leaving 15 bases not matched to a gene. CDR3 size: 19 residues. The germline CDR1 and CDR2 sequences are SGHAT and FQNNGV. The CDR3 here is CASSPTQGLAGGPRDIQYF. CDR3 bases: TGTGCCAGCAGCCCAACCCAGGGACTAGCGGGAGGGCCGAGGGACATTCAGTACTTC.

The genes are TRBV20-1 and TRBJ2-1; 10 bases map to TRBD2. The V gene's germline CDR1 is DFQATT and CDR2 SNEGSKA (reference sequence). The ends lost 3 bases at V and 4 bases at J; junction bases unmatched: 3. The CDR3 spans 14 residues. The CDR3 DNA follows: TGCAGTGCTAGTCCACTAGCGGGGTACAATGAGCAGTTCTTC. This gives the protein CSASPLAGYNEQFF.

V gene TRBV28 combines with J gene TRBJ1-1, with 8 bases aligning to TRBD1. Germline values: CDR1 MDHEN, CDR2 SYDVKM. Unmatched junction bases numbered 3, after V lost 1 base and J lost 8 bases. The CDR3 is made up of 13 amino acids. Here the CDR3 reads CASSLSGGREAFF. In nucleotides, the CDR3 is TGTGCCAGCAGTTTATCAGGGGGCAGAGAAGCTTTCTTT.

This chain links TRBV4-1 with TRBJ2-2; possible D gene TRBD1, 6 bases. Trimming cost V 0 bases and J 6 bases, with 11 bases left between them. From germline, CDR1 is MGHRA and CDR2 YSYEKL. The CDR3 spans 15 residues. CDR3 protein: CASSQDSAGAGELFF. In DNA form, the CDR3 reads TGCGCCAGCAGCCAAGATTCGGCAGGGGCCGGGGAGCTGTTTTTT.

The genes are TRBV7-2 and TRBJ2-1; 12 bases match TRBD2. There are 14 residues in the CDR3. From germline, CDR1 is SGHTA and CDR2 FQGNSA. The ends lost 8 bases at V and 7 bases at J; junction bases unmatched: 6. The CDR3 reads CASHTSGRRNEQFF. The CDR3 nucleotides are TGTGCCAGCCACACTAGCGGGAGGAGAAATGAGCAGTTCTTC.

About this clone itself: The same CDR3 is also encoded by other DNA sequences in this sample. The chain links TRBV2 to TRBJ1-1; D not resolved. Looked up from germline, CDR1 is SNHLY and CDR2 is FYNNEI. Trimming took off 5 bases at V and 1 base at J, with 5 bases between the two ends. The CDR3 has 12 residues. The CDR3 sequence: CASSRENTEAFF. DNA of the CDR3: TGTGCCAGCAGTCGAGAGAACACTGAAGCTTTCTTT.

The rearrangement links TRBV6-5 to TRBJ1-6; perhaps TRBD1 as D (5 bases). V was clipped by 0 bases and J by 5 bases, with 11 bases between them. Germline-derived CDR1 and CDR2 are MNHEY and SVGAGI. The CDR3 consists of 16 residues. The CDR3 protein is CASSYSSLRDNSPLHF. DNA for the CDR3: TGTGCCAGCAGTTACTCATCTCTCAGGGATAATTCACCCCTCCACTTT.

The gene calls are TRBV27 and TRBJ2-5, with 7 bases aligning to TRBD2. The V gene's germline CDR1 is MNHEY and CDR2 SMNVEV (reference sequence). The CDR3 covers 20 residues. Trimming removed 7 bases from V and 1 base from J; junction bases left unmatched: 24. CDR3 nucleotide sequence: TGTGCCAGCACCCAACGAATGATTATAATTAACGGGAGGCCCCAAGAGACCCAGTACTTC. This gives the protein CASTQRMIIINGRPQETQYF.

This chain links TRBV21-1 with TRBJ2-7; TRBD2, the table's D call, lacks a check against the DNA. TRBV21-1 corresponds to a pseudogene. The CDR3 is 16 residues long. The CDR3 DNA is TGTGCCAGCAGCAATACCGGGACTAGCGGCACCTACGAGCAGTACTTC. This gives the protein CASSNTGTSGTYEQYF.

The V call is TRBV7-9, the J call TRBJ2-1, with a weak D call TRBD1 (5 bases). V lost 4 bases and J 9 bases, leaving 16 bases between the germline ends. Germline V lookup: CDR1 SEHNR, CDR2 FQNEAQ (reference sequence). This CDR3 has 14 amino acids. CDR3 sequence (DNA): TGTGCCAGCAGCTCTTTTAGGTGGGGCGCTGAGCAGTTCTTC. Translation gives CASSSFRWGAEQFF. Using reference TRBV7-9 and TRBJ2-1 for the parts outside the CDR3, the full variable domain is DTGVSQNPRHKITKRGQNVTFRCDPISEHNRLYWYRQTLGQGPEFLTYFQNEAQLEKSRLLSDRFSAERPKGSFSTLEIQRTEQGDSAMYLCASSSFRWGAEQFFGPGTRLTVL.

This clone was observed once. CDR3 nucleotide sequence: TGTGCCAGCAGCTCATCCGGGGAGCTGTTTTTT. This sequence encodes CASSSSGELFF. The chain recombines TRBV11-2 with TRBJ2-2; D is ambiguous. The CDR3 totals 11 residues. V was pared by 4 bases and J by 6 bases, with 3 bases between. Germline V gene lookup returns CDR1 SGHAT and CDR2 FQNNGV.

This clone was counted only a few times. The chain carries TRBV30 and TRBJ2-5, with D possibly being TRBD2 (5 bases). Germline values: CDR1 GTSNPN, CDR2 SVGIG (reference sequence). The CDR3 covers 15 residues. Trimming removed 2 bases from V and 1 base from J, with 14 bases in between. CDR3 loop: CAWSSAATPQETQYF. In DNA form, the CDR3 reads TGTGCCTGGAGTTCAGCGGCCACCCCCCAAGAGACCCAGTACTTC.

This clone was seen once. CDR3 nucleotides: TGTGCCAGCAGCCAAGGGGTTCGGACAGGGGGTGAAAAACTGTTTTTT. Residues: CASSQGVRTGGEKLFF. The chain carries TRBV3-1 (or the pseudogene TRBV3-2) and TRBJ1-4, with 10 bases fitting TRBD1. Germline V gives CDR1 LGHDT, CDR2 YNNKEL (reference sequence). The CDR3 contains 16 residues. Losses at the gene ends were 1 base for V and 7 bases for J; bases not matched to a gene: 6.

The CDR3 loop is CASSMYTSGSSYNEQFF. For the CDR3, the DNA is TGTGCCAGTAGTATGTATACTAGCGGAAGCTCCTACAATGAGCAGTTCTTC. V and J are TRBV19 and TRBJ2-1, with 8 bases identical to TRBD2. V lost 3 bases and J lost 0; bases outside the gene matches: 7. Germline V gives CDR1 LNHDA, CDR2 SQIVND (reference sequence). There are 17 residues in the CDR3.

The chain has TRBV29-1 and TRBJ1-2, with 9 positions matching TRBD1. This CDR3 has 13 amino acids. The germline V gene has CDR1 SQVTM and CDR2 ANQGSEA. The V segment lost 4 bases and the J segment 5 bases; nucleotides outside the gene matches: 5. CDR3 in DNA: TGCAGCGTTGGGATGGGACAGGGTTATGGCTACACCTTC. Its protein is CSVGMGQGYGYTF.

The chain joins TRBV15 to TRBJ2-7, with no clear D. V was pared by 0 bases and J by 5 bases, with 11 bases between. This CDR3 contains 14 residues. Germline CDR1 reads LNHNV; CDR2 reads YYDKDF (reference sequence). The chain's CDR3 is CATSRDLGADEQYF. CDR3 nucleotides: TGTGCCACCAGCAGAGATCTAGGAGCCGACGAGCAGTACTTC.

The CDR3 sequence: CASSPAAGGRDNEQFF. In DNA, the CDR3 is TGTGCCAGCAGCCCCGCGGCGGGAGGTAGGGACAATGAGCAGTTCTTC. The rearrangement joins TRBV4-2 to TRBJ2-1, with 8 bases matching TRBD2. Germline values: CDR1 LGHNA, CDR2 YNFKEQ. The trim removed 4 bases at V and 5 bases at J, leaving 10 bases unmatched. This CDR3 contains 16 residues.

There are a few counts of this clone. This rearrangement joins TRBV7-2 to TRBJ2-1; 7 positions agree with TRBD2. The CDR3 totals 14 residues. The germline gives CDR1 SGHTA, CDR2 FQGNSA. V dropped 5 bases and J dropped 10; count of bases not matched to a gene: 11. The CDR3 loop reads CASSHSELAWEQFF. The CDR3, as DNA: TGTGCCAGCAGCCATAGTGAACTAGCGTGGGAGCAGTTCTTC.

V gene TRBV2 combines with J gene TRBJ2-4; D remains ambiguous. V was clipped by 10 bases and J by 8 bases, with 21 bases between them. Per germline, CDR1 SNHLY and CDR2 FYNNEI. The CDR3 totals 14 residues. The CDR3 DNA reads TGTGCCATCCAGAGAGACCCGCAGAGGCACATTCAGTACTTC. Protein product: CAIQRDPQRHIQYF.

This clone was detected a few times. The chain recombines TRBV6-5 with TRBJ2-7, with 8 nucleotides matching TRBD1. The germline V gene has CDR1 MNHEY and CDR2 SVGAGI. CDR3 length: 14 amino acids. The V segment lost 0 bases and the J segment 6 bases; nucleotides outside the gene matches: 4. CDR3 amino acids: CASSYSAGGAEQYF. The CDR3 region has the DNA TGTGCCAGCAGTTACTCCGCAGGGGGCGCCGAGCAGTACTTC.

The chain combines TRBV27 with TRBJ2-1, with 8 bases aligning to TRBD2. Germline loops: CDR1 MNHEY, CDR2 SMNVEV (reference sequence). CDR3 length equals 15 residues. V gave up 2 bases and J gave up 1 base; unmatched junction bases: 1. The CDR3 loop is CASSLSGSSYNEQFF. The CDR3 DNA reads TGTGCCAGCAGTTTAAGCGGGAGTTCCTACAATGAGCAGTTCTTC.

This clone was picked up one time. This chain connects TRBV18 to TRBJ1-2; D perhaps matches TRBD1 (6 bases). Between the trimmed V and J ends, which lost 1 base and 7 bases, there was a span of 16 bases. The CDR3 is 15 residues long. CDR1 KGHSH and CDR2 LQKENI come from the germline V gene. DNA for the CDR3: TGTGCCAGCTCACCACAGTCGGGCAGGGGTGTTGGCTACACCTTC. Protein product: CASSPQSGRGVGYTF.

The chain joins TRBV5-1 to TRBJ1-1; 7 bases are a match to TRBD1. Germline V gives CDR1 SGHRS, CDR2 YFSETQ. The CDR3 spans 13 residues. The junction had 5 bases not matched to a gene; V was cut back by 4 bases and J by 5 bases. The CDR3 sequence: CASSGTGVTEAFF. Here the CDR3 DNA reads TGCGCCAGCAGCGGAACAGGGGTTACTGAAGCTTTCTTT.

This clone was counted between two and nine times. The CDR3 DNA reads as TGCGCCAGCGGCCCCCACCGCGGGGATACCGGGGAGCTGTTTTTT. Its protein is CASGPHRGDTGELFF. This chain joins TRBV5-1 and TRBJ2-2; D is perhaps TRBD2 (6 bases). CDR3 length: 15 residues. V lost 7 bases and J lost 5, with 18 bases in between. The V gene's germline CDR1 is SGHRS and CDR2 YFSETQ.